This entry lists 28 T cell receptor beta chains sequenced from one sample in a study of beta chain features in type 1 diabetes. Whole-study findings and limits: In all four CD4+ subsets, TCRB CDR3 length was significantly, moderately reduced in type 1 diabetes.

Their cognate antigens are unknown. Reverse transcription of all isolated RNA meant that expressed TCRB transcripts were sequenced. Clones were read by immunoSEQ multiplex PCR, and TCRdb kept only the in-frame ones, dropping some. The sample consists of about 740,000 clones, around 15% of them appearing once. Source material: naive CD4+ T cells from blood. Receptors originate from a man younger than 30 with type 1 diabetes.

The chain uses TRBV5-4 and TRBJ2-3; D remains ambiguous. Deletions cut 1 base from V and 2 bases from J, with 11 bases between. The V gene's germline CDR1 is SGHNT and CDR2 YYREEE (reference sequence). CDR3 length: 15 amino acids. The CDR3 bases are TGTGCCAGCAGCTTGTCGACCGATATCACAGATACGCAGTATTTT. It encodes CASSLSTDITDTQYF.

This clone was picked up a small number of times. The chain uses TRBV23-1 and TRBJ2-1; TRBD1 aligns across 7 bases. TRBV23-1 is identified as an open reading frame with a role that is uncertain. CDR3 length equals 17 residues. J gave up 0 bases and V 4 bases, and 9 bases lay outside the gene matches. CDR3: CASSPPPTGSSYNEQFF. The CDR3 DNA sequence: TGCGCCAGCAGTCCACCCCCGACAGGGAGCTCCTACAATGAGCAGTTCTTC.

This clone occurred a few times. The rearrangement joins TRBV6-5 to TRBJ2-7, with 7 bases aligning to TRBD2. The CDR3 contains 14 residues. Germline V gives CDR1 MNHEY, CDR2 SVGAGI. The junction had 9 bases not matched to a gene; V was cut back by 8 bases and J by 2 bases. The CDR3 sequence: CASLARDYPYEQYF. The CDR3 DNA reads TGTGCCAGCCTAGCCCGGGACTATCCCTACGAGCAGTACTTC.

This clone was counted a few times. V usage is TRBV18 and J usage is TRBJ2-1; 8 nucleotides align to TRBD1. CDR1 is KGHSH, CDR2 LQKENI, per germline. This CDR3 comprises 16 residues. Germline trimming cut 3 bases from V and 1 base from J; bases unmatched to any gene: 5. The CDR3 here is CASSPGGTGSYNEQFF. CDR3 bases: TGTGCCAGCTCACCGGGCGGGACAGGATCCTACAATGAGCAGTTCTTC.

In this sample, this clone turned up a few times. The same CDR3 arises from other DNA sequences in this sample as well. This chain uses TRBV30 with TRBJ1-2; the D is unclear. Germline V gene data show CDR1 as GTSNPN and CDR2 as SVGIG (reference sequence). V lost 3 bases to trimming and J lost 4 bases, with 6 bases between them. The CDR3 sequence is 11 residues long. DNA of the CDR3: TGTGCCTGGAGCCCCAGCTATGGCTACACCTTC. It specifies CAWSPSYGYTF.

The V gene is TRBV29-1, the J gene TRBJ1-3; no definite D call. This CDR3 has 12 amino acids. The germline V gene has CDR1 SQVTM and CDR2 ANQGSEA. The V and J ends lost 6 bases and 4 bases respectively, with 10 bases between them. Here the CDR3 reads CSVQGNGNTIYF. DNA of the CDR3: TGCAGCGTCCAAGGGAACGGAAACACCATATATTTT.

The table lists this clone with a few counts. The rearrangement links TRBV4-1 to TRBJ2-7, with a tentative D call TRBD1 (5 bases). V was clipped by 0 bases and J by 4 bases, with 13 bases between them. The length of the CDR3 is 15 residues. CDR1 and CDR2 from the germline V gene are MGHRA and YSYEKL. DNA for the CDR3: TGCGCCAGCAGCCAAGATGGCGTTGGGGCATACGAGCAGTACTTC. This gives the protein CASSQDGVGAYEQYF.

This clone was recorded a few times. The J gene is TRBJ2-3, the V gene TRBV11-2; D is unresolved. This CDR3 has 14 residues. V shed 5 bases and J shed 0 bases, with 9 bases lying between them. CDR1 SGHAT and CDR2 FQNNGV come from the germline V gene. Written as DNA, the CDR3 is TGTGCCAGCAGCGGGTTCCCTAGCACAGATACGCAGTATTTT. This encodes CASSGFPSTDTQYF.

This clone has just a few counts. The gene calls are TRBV7-9 and TRBJ2-2; 9 nucleotides match TRBD1. J was trimmed by 3 bases and V by 5 bases; bases with no gene match: 4. The CDR3 totals 15 residues. Germline CDR1 is SEHNR and CDR2 is FQNEAQ (reference sequence). The DNA for the CDR3 is TGTGCCAGCAGCCCACGGGACAGGGACACCGGGGAGCTGTTTTTT. This sequence encodes CASSPRDRDTGELFF.

This clone was seen a handful of times. This chain links TRBV18 with TRBJ1-3, with TRBD1 as a possible D gene (5 bases). The CDR3 runs to 18 residues. Germline V gene data show CDR1 as KGHSH and CDR2 as LQKENI. The germline V and J ends were trimmed by 2 bases and 1 base, with 18 bases remaining between them. For the CDR3, the DNA is TGTGCCAGCTCACCAGAGTCCACAGGAAGCTTTTCTGGAAACACCATATATTTT. Protein product: CASSPESTGSFSGNTIYF.

There are a few counts of this clone. This chain links TRBV9 with TRBJ2-5; the D gene is possibly TRBD1 (6 bases). Trimming left V 3 bases short and J 4 bases short, with 13 bases between. The CDR3 extends over 14 amino acids. CDR1 and CDR2 from the germline V gene are SGDLS and YYNGEE. In DNA form, the CDR3 reads TGTGCCAGCAGCGCATACAGGGACGGAGAGACCCAGTACTTC. It yields the protein CASSAYRDGETQYF. The entire variable domain, with the rest obtained from reference TRBV9 and TRBJ2-5, is as follows: DSGVTQTPKHLITATGQRVTLRCSPRSGDLSVYWYQQSLDQGLQFLIQYYNGEERAKGNILERFSAQQFPDLHSELNLSSLELGDSALYFCASSAYRDGETQYFGPGTRLLVL.

There are a few counts of this clone. The V call is TRBV13, the J call TRBJ2-2, with no clear D. There are 16 residues in the CDR3. Germline V gives CDR1 PRHDT, CDR2 FYEKMQ (reference sequence). The V end was cut by 6 bases, the J end by 6 bases, with 20 bases between. CDR3 loop: CASSQPGVRSAGELFF. The CDR3 DNA follows: TGTGCCAGCAGTCAACCGGGCGTCCGGAGTGCCGGGGAGCTGTTTTTT.

V usage is TRBV19 and J usage is TRBJ2-7; no reliable D call. The CDR3 totals 12 residues. The V gene's germline CDR1 is LNHDA and CDR2 SQIVND (reference sequence). V lost 4 bases to trimming and J lost 7 bases, with 11 bases between them. The CDR3: CASSNGPFEQYF. In nucleotides, the CDR3 is TGTGCCAGTAGTAATGGGCCCTTTGAGCAGTACTTC.

J is TRBJ2-2 and V is TRBV7-8, with D maybe TRBD2 (5 bases). Trimming removed 5 bases at V and 3 bases at J, with 16 bases between. In germline, CDR1 is SGHVS, CDR2 FQNEAQ. This CDR3 spans 16 amino acids. The CDR3 sequence: CASSPSSGRYTGELFF. Here the CDR3 DNA reads TGTGCCAGCAGCCCCTCAAGCGGACGGTACACCGGGGAGCTGTTTTTT.

This clone was seen a few times. V is TRBV19 and J is TRBJ2-3; D is unresolved. The length of the CDR3 is 16 residues. V lost 3 bases to trimming and J lost 2 bases, with 15 bases between them. Germline V lookup: CDR1 LNHDA, CDR2 SQIVND (reference sequence). The CDR3 sequence is CASSISRQANTDTQYF. As DNA, the CDR3 is TGTGCCAGTAGTATCTCGCGGCAGGCGAACACAGATACGCAGTATTTT.

This clone was detected a few times. The chain carries TRBV29-1 and TRBJ1-1; weak D call: TRBD1 (5 bases). Trimming removed 5 bases from V and 5 bases from J, with 9 bases in between. CDR3 length: 11 residues. Per the germline V gene, CDR1 is SQVTM and CDR2 is ANQGSEA. This CDR3 reads CSVRGETEAFF. Here the CDR3 DNA reads TGCAGCGTTCGGGGGGAGACTGAAGCTTTCTTT.

The CDR3 DNA sequence: TGTGCCAGCAGTTTACCCGACAGGGGTTGGCAGCCCCAGCATTTT. Protein: CASSLPDRGWQPQHF. The chain is built from TRBV28 and TRBJ1-5; 8 bases agree with TRBD1. The germline CDR1 and CDR2 sequences are MDHEN and SYDVKM. The CDR3 consists of 15 residues. V dropped 2 bases and J dropped 7; count of bases not matched to a gene: 7.

This clone has a handful of counts. The chain has TRBV18 and TRBJ2-5; D remains ambiguous. From germline, CDR1 is KGHSH and CDR2 LQKENI. The CDR3 has 12 residues. V was trimmed by 2 bases and J by 4 bases, leaving 5 bases between them. CDR3 sequence (DNA): TGTGCCAGCTCACCAACCATAGAGACCCAGTACTTC. Amino acids: CASSPTIETQYF.

This clone was observed a handful of times. The genes are TRBV11-2 and TRBJ2-1; D ambiguous. V gave up 1 base and J gave up 0 bases, with 7 bases separating them. This CDR3 spans 15 amino acids. Per germline, CDR1 SGHAT and CDR2 FQNNGV. CDR3 in amino acids: CASSLGASSYNEQFF. In DNA form, the CDR3 reads TGTGCCAGCAGCTTAGGGGCGAGCTCCTACAATGAGCAGTTCTTC.

This chain joins TRBV5-1 and TRBJ1-6; D might be TRBD1 (6 bases). Per the germline V gene, CDR1 is SGHRS and CDR2 is YFSETQ. There are 17 residues in the CDR3. Trimming shortened V by 0 bases and J by 10 bases, and 20 bases separated the two germline ends. The CDR3 loop reads CASSLEAAGDQGSPLHF. CDR3 nucleotides: TGCGCCAGCAGCTTGGAAGCAGCTGGGGACCAGGGGTCACCCCTCCACTTT.

The J gene is TRBJ1-6, the V gene TRBV30; 7 nucleotides agree with TRBD1. Germline V lookup: CDR1 GTSNPN, CDR2 SVGIG (reference sequence). After removal of 1 base from V and 10 bases from J, the junction contained 4 bases not matched to a gene. The CDR3 has 13 residues. The chain's CDR3 is CAWSAGGGSPLHF. As DNA, the CDR3 is TGTGCCTGGAGTGCAGGGGGTGGCTCACCCCTCCACTTT.

V usage is TRBV10-3 and J usage is TRBJ2-3, with 8 bases matching TRBD1. J lost 5 bases, V lost 10 bases, and 11 bases had no gene match. The CDR3 has 14 residues. The germline V gene encodes CDR1 ENHRY and CDR2 SYGVKD. CDR3 loop: CANADRDLGDTQYF. CDR3 DNA: TGTGCCAACGCGGACAGGGACCTCGGAGATACGCAGTATTTT.

V gene TRBV7-3 combines with J gene TRBJ2-1; TRBD1 might be the D (6 bases). The V gene lost 2 bases and the J gene lost 0 bases, with 8 bases spanning the gap. The CDR3 extends over 15 amino acids. Germline loops: CDR1 SGHTA, CDR2 FQGTGA. The CDR3 sequence is CASSLVGGSYNEQFF. CDR3 coding DNA: TGTGCCAGCAGCTTAGTAGGGGGCTCCTACAATGAGCAGTTCTTC.

V and J are TRBV7-9 and TRBJ2-7, with D possibly TRBD2 on 5 matching bases. The CDR3 runs to 14 residues. With 0 bases removed from V and 3 bases from J, the gap between germline ends came to 9 bases. Germline V gene lookup returns CDR1 SEHNR and CDR2 FQNEAQ (reference sequence). CDR3 residues: CASSLASAGYEQYF. The CDR3 region has the DNA TGTGCCAGCAGCTTAGCCTCCGCGGGCTACGAGCAGTACTTC.

This clone was seen more than once but under ten times. The genes are TRBV6-1 and TRBJ1-2; D gene uncertain. Germline CDR1 reads MNHNS; CDR2 reads SASEGT. V was shortened by 4 bases and J by 5 bases, with 5 bases between the two germline ends. CDR3 length equals 11 residues. CDR3 bases: TGTGCCAGCAGTGGAGGTTATGGCTACACCTTC. Translated: CASSGGYGYTF.

CDR3 region: CASTRQIANQPQHF. CDR3 sequence (DNA): TGTGCCTCGACGAGACAGATAGCTAATCAGCCCCAGCATTTT. This chain joins TRBV19 and TRBJ1-5; D might be TRBD1 (5 bases). Per germline, CDR1 LNHDA and CDR2 SQIVND (reference sequence). The CDR3 runs to 14 residues. V shed 11 bases and J shed 4 bases, with 18 bases lying between them.

This chain joins TRBV7-3 and TRBJ2-3, with 8 positions matching TRBD2. The length of the CDR3 is 14 residues. The germline gives CDR1 SGHTA, CDR2 FQGTGA. V gave up 2 bases and J gave up 5 bases; unmatched junction bases: 3. CDR3 amino acids: CASSLGLAGDTQYF. Written as DNA, the CDR3 is TGTGCCAGCAGCTTAGGACTAGCTGGAGATACGCAGTATTTT. Full variable domain (missing parts from reference TRBV7-3 and TRBJ2-3): GAGVSQTPSNKVTEKGKYVELRCDPISGHTALYWYRQSLGQGPEFLIYFQGTGAADDSGLPNDRFFAVRPEGSVSTLKIQRTERGDSAVYLCASSLGLAGDTQYFGPGTRLTVL.

The chain joins TRBV29-1 to TRBJ2-2; 7 nucleotides line up with TRBD1. V lost 7 bases and J lost 1; bases outside the gene matches: 6. Germline V gene data show CDR1 as SQVTM and CDR2 as ANQGSEA. CDR3 size: 14 residues. The CDR3 sequence is CSGRDRENTGELFF. The CDR3 region has the DNA TGCAGCGGCAGGGACAGAGAGAACACCGGGGAGCTGTTTTTT.